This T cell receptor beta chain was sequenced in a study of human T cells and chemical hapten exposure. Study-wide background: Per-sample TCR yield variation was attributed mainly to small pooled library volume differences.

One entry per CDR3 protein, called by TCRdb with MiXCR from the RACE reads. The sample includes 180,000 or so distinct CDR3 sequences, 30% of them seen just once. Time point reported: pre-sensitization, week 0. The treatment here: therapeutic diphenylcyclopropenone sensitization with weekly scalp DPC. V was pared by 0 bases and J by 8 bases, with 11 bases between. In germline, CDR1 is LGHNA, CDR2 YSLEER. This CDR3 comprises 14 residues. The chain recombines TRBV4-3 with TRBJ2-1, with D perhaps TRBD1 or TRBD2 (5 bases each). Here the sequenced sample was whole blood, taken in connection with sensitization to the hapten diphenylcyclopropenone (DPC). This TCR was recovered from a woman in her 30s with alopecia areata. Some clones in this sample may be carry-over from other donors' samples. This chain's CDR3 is CASSQEGLGHEQFF. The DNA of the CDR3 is TGCGCCAGCAGCCAAGAAGGGCTGGGACATGAGCAGTTCTTC.